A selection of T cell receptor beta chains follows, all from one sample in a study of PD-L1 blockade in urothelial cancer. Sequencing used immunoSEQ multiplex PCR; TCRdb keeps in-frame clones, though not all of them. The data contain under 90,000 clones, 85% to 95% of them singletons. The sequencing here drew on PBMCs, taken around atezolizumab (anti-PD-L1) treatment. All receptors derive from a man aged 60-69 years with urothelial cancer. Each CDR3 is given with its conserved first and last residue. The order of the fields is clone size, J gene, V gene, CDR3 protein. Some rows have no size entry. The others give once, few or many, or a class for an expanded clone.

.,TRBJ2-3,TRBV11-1,CASSLDQAGVDTQYF
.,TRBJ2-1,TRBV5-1,CASSFYAGGRNEQFF
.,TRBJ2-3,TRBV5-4,CASSTTGGGTDTQYF
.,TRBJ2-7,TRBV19,CASSIVGGYEQYF
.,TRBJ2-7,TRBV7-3,CASSLTTSETFSYEQYF
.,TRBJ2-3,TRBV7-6,CASSLMGTGVTDTQYF
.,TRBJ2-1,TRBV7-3,CASSLTGEAPEQFF
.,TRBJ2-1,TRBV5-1,CASSLQGENYNEQFF
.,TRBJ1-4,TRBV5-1,CASSPTVGTSDEKLFF
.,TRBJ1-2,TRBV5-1,CASSAGGTVYGYTF
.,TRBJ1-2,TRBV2,CASRAAGSNYGYTF
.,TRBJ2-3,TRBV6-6,CASSYPPGTFTDTQYF
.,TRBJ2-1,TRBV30,CACDRGGSIGSYNEQFF
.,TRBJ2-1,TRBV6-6,CASRRGLANNEQFF
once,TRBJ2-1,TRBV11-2,CASGRASGNNEQFF
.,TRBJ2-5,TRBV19,CASSIGSVETQYF
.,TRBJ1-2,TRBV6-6,CASSYSPEDGYTF
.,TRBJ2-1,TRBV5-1,CASSQDVGAHNEQFF
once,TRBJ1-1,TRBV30,CAWSDGLNTEAFF
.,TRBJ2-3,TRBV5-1,CASLAGTSGNFATDTQYF
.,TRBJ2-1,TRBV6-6,CASRYGPLAEQKQFF
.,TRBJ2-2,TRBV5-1,CASSLESRGPSTGELFF
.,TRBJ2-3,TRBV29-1,CSVEENRDTQYF
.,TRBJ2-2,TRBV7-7,CASSRRRERSTGELFF
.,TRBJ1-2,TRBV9,CASSVGIYSYGYTF
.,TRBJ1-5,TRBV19,CASSIDGAQPQHF
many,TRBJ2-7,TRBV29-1,CSVALAGVPSYEQYF
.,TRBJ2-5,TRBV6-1,CASSKETQYF